This T cell receptor beta chain was sequenced during a study of blood T cell repertoires in COVID-19. TCRdb's copy holds only in-frame clones and misses some; the assay was immunoSEQ multiplex PCR. The table shows around 62,000 clones, with around 93% occurring only once. The germline CDR1 and CDR2 sequences are LGHDT and YNNKEL (reference sequence). The V and J ends lost 6 bases and 2 bases respectively, with 13 bases between them. This CDR3 region has 14 residues. The V call is TRBV3-1 (or the pseudogene TRBV3-2), the J call TRBJ2-5; TRBD1 might be the D (5 bases). The receptor was derived from a man in his 70s with active COVID-19. The specimen sequenced was peripheral blood. CDR3 sequence reads: CASSSQGGQETQYF. CDR3 nucleotide sequence: TGTGCCAGCAGTTCTCAGGGTGGGCAAGAGACCCAGTACTTC.